This T cell receptor beta chain is from a study of blood T cells in healthy people across ages. Findings of the study overall: A roughly linear fall in TCR beta diversity per million T cells was seen with increasing age. What prevented conclusive comparison of naive and antigen-experienced cells was that PBMCs were unsorted. The unknown donor CMV status may have confounded expanded clonotype changes.

The CDR3 has 17 residues. Germline V gene lookup returns CDR1 DFQATT and CDR2 SNEGSKA (reference sequence). Sample-barcoded 5' priming and a J-beta primer mix drove a second PCR of about 6 to 12 cycles. A single record per CDR3 protein comes from TCRdb applying MiXCR to the 5' RACE reads. The sample has roughly 800,000 distinct CDR3 sequences; roughly 25% are singletons. Points on this clonotype: Its antigen is still unknown.

These data also formed part of another study, on T cells of mothers and their children.

Sequenced: blood. V gene TRBV20-1 combines with J gene TRBJ2-5; 8 positions match TRBD1. The closer fit of TRBJ2-7 to the DNA end suggests the J call may be wrong. The origin of this receptor is a boy between 10 and 17 years old in good health. CDR3 sequence reads: CSATSGTGPGVPYEQYF. DNA for the CDR3: TGCAGTGCCACGAGTGGGACAGGCCCTGGGGTTCCCTACGAGCAGTACTTC.